Listed below are T cell receptor beta chains from one sample, sequenced in a study of cytomegalovirus exposure and HLA in healthy donors. Generated by immunoSEQ multiplex PCR, the TCRdb table keeps only in-frame clones and is missing some. The sample includes fewer than 55,000 clones, roughly nine tenths seen only once; the top ten take over 1.1%. Specimen: PBMCs. Receptors originate from a man younger than 30 in good health and CMV-seronegative. Both conserved end residues are part of each CDR3. Fields, in order: clone size, D gene, J gene, V gene, CDR3 protein, CDR3 DNA. The D gene is left open where the match is weak. Size values are once, few and many counts, or a class for expanded clones, and some rows have none.

>NA|NA|TRBJ2-5|TRBV12-1
CASSICGGELQETQYF
TGTGCCAGCAGCATCTGCGGGGGGGAACTCCAAGAGACCCAGTACTTC
>NA|NA|TRBJ2-7|TRBV6-5
CATAPRSSYEQYF
TGTGCCACCGCCCCAAGGAGCTCCTACGAGCAGTACTTC
>NA|NA|TRBJ2-1|TRBV10-3
CAILGGSYNEQFF
TGTGCCATCCTGGGGGGCTCCTACAATGAGCAGTTCTTC
>NA|NA|TRBJ1-1|TRBV21-1
CASTLNEGGGRATEAFF
TGTGCCAGCACTCTAAACGAAGGCGGTGGGCGGGCCACTGAAGCTTTCTTT
>NA|NA|TRBJ2-1|TRBV6-4
CASSDLTSSYNEQFF
TGTGCCAGCAGTGACTTAACTAGCTCCTACAATGAGCAGTTCTTC
>NA|NA|TRBJ2-1|TRBV10-3
CAISESIRLDYNEQFF
TGTGCCATCAGTGAGTCGATACGCCTAGACTACAATGAGCAGTTCTTC
>NA|NA|TRBJ1-2|TRBV30
CAWSVLGGNNGYTF
TGTGCCTGGAGTGTACTGGGGGGGAATAATGGCTACACCTTC
>NA|NA|TRBJ2-7|TRBV7-8
CASSHTTAIGDEQYF
TGTGCCAGCAGCCACACGACTGCGATCGGCGACGAGCAGTACTTC
>once|NA|TRBJ1-5|TRBV2
CASTLESNQPQHF
TGTGCCAGCACCCTAGAAAGCAATCAGCCCCAGCATTTT
>NA|NA|TRBJ1-2|TRBV7-8
CASSRTGVGGNYGYTF
TGTGCCAGCAGCCGCACCGGGGTGGGGGGAAACTATGGCTACACCTTC
>NA|TRBD1|TRBJ2-6|TRBV28
CASRGTADSGANVLTF
TGTGCCAGCAGAGGGACAGCTGACTCTGGGGCCAACGTCCTGACTTTC
>NA|TRBD1|TRBJ2-7|TRBV28
CASSLRGDRVDEQYF
TGTGCCAGCAGTTTACGGGGGGACAGGGTCGACGAGCAGTACTTC
>NA|NA|TRBJ2-7|TRBV14
CASSSQQGTEQYF
TGTGCCAGCAGCTCCCAACAGGGTACCGAGCAGTACTTC
>NA|NA|TRBJ1-1|TRBV13
CASSLSRNTEAFF
TGTGCCAGCAGCTTAAGCCGGAACACTGAAGCTTTCTTT
>NA|NA|TRBJ2-2|TRBV5-4
CASSLDLGGASTGELFF
TGTGCCAGCAGCTTGGATTTAGGGGGAGCGAGCACCGGGGAGCTGTTTTTT
>NA|NA|TRBJ2-2|TRBV27
CASSLSPLAGRTGELFF
TGTGCCAGCAGTTTATCTCCTCTCGCGGGAAGGACCGGGGAGCTGTTTTTT
>NA|NA|TRBJ1-1|TRBV29-1
CSVAGKNTEAFF
TGCAGCGTTGCCGGGAAGAACACTGAAGCTTTCTTT
>NA|TRBD2|TRBJ2-1|TRBV7-3
CASSLRLAGTNEQFF
TGTGCCAGCAGCTTAAGACTAGCGGGAACCAATGAGCAGTTCTTC
>once|NA|TRBJ1-5|TRBV28
CASSFSGRGGNQPQHF
TGTGCCAGCAGTTTTTCGGGCAGGGGTGGCAATCAGCCCCAGCATTTT
>NA|NA|TRBJ1-1|TRBV5-4
CASSPSGHLNTEAFF
TGTGCCAGCAGCCCTTCTGGACACTTGAACACTGAAGCTTTCTTT
>NA|NA|TRBJ2-1|TRBV14
CASSPNLATPYNEQFF
TGTGCCAGCAGCCCGAACCTAGCAACCCCCTACAATGAGCAGTTCTTC
>NA|NA|TRBJ2-1|TRBV5-1
CASSPRGGPSSYNEQFF
TGCGCCAGCAGCCCCCGCGGAGGGCCGAGCTCCTACAATGAGCAGTTCTTC
>NA|TRBD2|TRBJ2-2|TRBV5-6
CASSLVRGETGELFF
TGTGCCAGCAGCTTGGTCCGGGGGGAAACCGGGGAGCTGTTTTTT
>NA|TRBD2|TRBJ2-3|TRBV14
CASSQGKLATDTQYF
TGTGCCAGCAGCCAAGGGAAACTAGCGACAGATACGCAGTATTTT
>NA|TRBD1|TRBJ1-2|TRBV6-6
CASSPGTGFGYTF
TGTGCCAGCAGCCCCGGGACAGGGTTTGGCTACACCTTC
>NA|TRBD2|TRBJ2-7|TRBV27
CASSFIAGEQYF
TGTGCCAGCAGTTTTATAGCGGGCGAGCAGTACTTC
>NA|TRBD1|TRBJ1-3|TRBV27
CASSLVGTGTAIYF
TGTGCCAGCAGTTTAGTTGGGACAGGGACGGCCATATATTTT
>NA|NA|TRBJ2-3|TRBV11-2
CASSLGQTFTDTQYF
TGTGCCAGCAGCTTAGGACAGACTTTCACAGATACGCAGTATTTT
>NA|NA|TRBJ1-1|TRBV2
CASRGVWKAFF
TGTGCCAGCAGGGGCGTATGGAAAGCTTTCTTT
>NA|TRBD1|TRBJ1-4|TRBV19
CASSILWTGQGMFF
TGTGCCAGTAGTATCCTCTGGACAGGCCAAGGAATGTTTTTT
>NA|TRBD2|TRBJ2-5|TRBV18
CASSPFQRGNQETQYF
TGTGCCAGCTCACCATTCCAGCGGGGGAACCAAGAGACCCAGTACTTC
>NA|TRBD2|TRBJ2-1|TRBV7-9
CASSSITSGRYNEQFF
TGTGCCAGCAGCTCGATAACTAGCGGGCGATACAATGAGCAGTTCTTC
>NA|NA|TRBJ2-5|TRBV13
CASSLGLGPGETQYF
TGTGCCAGCAGCTTAGGCCTGGGCCCAGGTGAGACCCAGTACTTC
>NA|TRBD1|TRBJ1-1|TRBV6-1
CASSGRTGMNTEAFF
TGTGCCAGCAGTGGGAGGACAGGGATGAACACTGAAGCTTTCTTT
>NA|NA|TRBJ2-7|TRBV25-1
CASSLSPSSYEQYF
TGTGCCAGCAGTTTAAGTCCGAGCTCCTACGAGCAGTACTTC
>once|TRBD2|TRBJ2-3|TRBV7-3
CASSSRGVGAGGPDTQYF
TGTGCCAGCAGCTCGCGTGGGGTGGGAGCGGGAGGGCCAGATACGCAGTATTTT
>NA|NA|TRBJ1-4|TRBV15
CATSRVRRNNEKLFF
TGTGCCACCAGCAGAGTTAGGAGGAATAATGAAAAACTGTTTTTT
>NA|TRBD1|TRBJ1-4|TRBV5-1
CASSLGQGVTNEKLFF
TGCGCCAGCAGCTTGGGGCAGGGGGTTACTAATGAAAAACTGTTTTTT